One TCR beta chain is described in this entry. Which antigen it targets is not known. No quality values exist for individual bases; no much larger clone is one base distant. Relative to germline, V is missing 6 bases and J is missing 0 bases, with 10 bases of the junction outside any gene match. Taken from cysteine to phenylalanine, the CDR3 has 17 residues. Just the 51-base CDR3 DNA is kept, in frame starting at base 1. CDR1 and CDR2 were assigned from the germline V gene (reference sequence) as SEHNR and FQNEAQ. The sample originates from a study of early T cells in non-severe SARS-CoV-2 infection listed by TCRdb under 2021. In the study overall: Because TCR sequencing relied on bulk RNA taken from unsorted whole blood, pairing of alpha and beta chains was not possible.

The method behind the library was 5' RACE. These reads were obtained on a NextSeq 500. Unique molecular identifiers were attached to individual cDNA molecules in the TCR library protocol so that sequencing error and PCR bias could be corrected. Both TCR alpha and beta chains were sequenced, and tight co-correlation was observed between alpha and beta sequence abundances in each sample. In the authors' own workflow: Decombinator V4 was used to perform V gene, J gene and CDR3 annotation of TCR sequences. Expanded TCRs were defined as changing significantly between any two time points under a Poisson model with p below 0.0001. TCR abundances were normalised to the total number of TCRs sequenced per sample and were expressed as counts per million. TRAV1-2 paired with TRAJ12, TRAJ20 or TRAJ33 defined MAIT TCRs, while TRAV10 paired with TRAJ18 defined iNKT TCRs. VDJdb, accessed 1 November 2021, was searched for CMV, EBV and SARS-CoV-2 annotated TCRs, with TCRs annotated for multiple antigens excluded. The raw public data were reprocessed by TCRdb itself: fastp quality trimming at Q25, MiXCR clonotype calling, in-frame beta chains only. Entries that share a CDR3 protein sequence are merged under the most common genes and DNA. The V and J calls were not made by the authors but by TCRdb's processing. Present in this sample are some 45,000 distinct CDR3 sequences, roughly 4.5% of which were seen just once. Jointly, the top ten make up under 6.5% of the sample.

Points the paper makes about the study in general: VDJdb matching was skewed toward anti-spike CD8 responses, so virus-specific expansions were likely underestimated and private and CD4 specificities were missed.

This was a case-control study nested in a cohort of healthcare workers in London, UK, who had nasopharyngeal swab PCR tests and blood samples taken every week. Between 23 and 31 March 2020, the week of the UK lockdown, healthcare workers were enrolled and then followed up weekly for as long as 16 weeks. The TCR sequence derives from an adult who was a healthcare worker with PCR-confirmed SARS-CoV-2 infection or an uninfected control (not recorded which). Sequenced sample: whole blood. The chain is made from TRBV7-9 and TRBJ2-1; TRBD2 lines up with 8 middle nucleotides. Here the CDR3 is given as CASRPTSVSSSYNEQFF. At the DNA level, the sequence is TGTGCCAGCAGACCGACTAGCGTCTCGAGCTCCTACAATGAGCAGTTCTTC.